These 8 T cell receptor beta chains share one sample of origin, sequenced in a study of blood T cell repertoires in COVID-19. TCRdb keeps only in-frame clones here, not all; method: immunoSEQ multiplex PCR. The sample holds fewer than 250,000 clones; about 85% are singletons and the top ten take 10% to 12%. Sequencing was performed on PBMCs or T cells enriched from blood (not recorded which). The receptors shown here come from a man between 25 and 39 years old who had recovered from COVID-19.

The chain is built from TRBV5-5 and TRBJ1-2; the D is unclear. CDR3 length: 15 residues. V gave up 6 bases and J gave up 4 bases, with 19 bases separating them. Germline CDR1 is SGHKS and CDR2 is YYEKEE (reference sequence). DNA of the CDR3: TGTGCCAGCACTACTGGACCCCGGGATGGCTATGGCTACACCTTC. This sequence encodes CASTTGPRDGYGYTF.

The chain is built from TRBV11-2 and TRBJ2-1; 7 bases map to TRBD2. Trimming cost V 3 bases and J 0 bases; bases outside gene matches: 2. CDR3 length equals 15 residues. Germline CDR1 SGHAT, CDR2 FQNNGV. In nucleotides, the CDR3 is TGTGCCAGCAGCTTCCGGGACTACTCCTACAATGAGCAGTTCTTC. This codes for CASSFRDYSYNEQFF.

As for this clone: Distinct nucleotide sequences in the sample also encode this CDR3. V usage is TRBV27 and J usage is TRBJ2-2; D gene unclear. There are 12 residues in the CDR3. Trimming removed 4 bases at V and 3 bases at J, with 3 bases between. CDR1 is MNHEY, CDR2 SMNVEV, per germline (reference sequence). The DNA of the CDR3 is TGTGCCAGCAGTTCGTACACCGGGGAGCTGTTTTTT. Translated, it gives CASSSYTGELFF.

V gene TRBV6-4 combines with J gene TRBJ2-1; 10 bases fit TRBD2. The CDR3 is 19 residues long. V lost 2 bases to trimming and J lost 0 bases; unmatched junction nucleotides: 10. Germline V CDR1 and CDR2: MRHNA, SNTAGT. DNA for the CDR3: TGTGCCAGCAGTGACCCGGGACTAGCGAGACCCTTCTCCTACAATGAGCAGTTCTTC. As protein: CASSDPGLARPFSYNEQFF.

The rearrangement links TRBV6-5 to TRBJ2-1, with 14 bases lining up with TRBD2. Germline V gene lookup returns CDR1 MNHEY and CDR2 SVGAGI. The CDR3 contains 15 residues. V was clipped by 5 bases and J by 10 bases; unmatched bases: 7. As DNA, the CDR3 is TGTGCCAGCAGTATGGGACTAGCGGGAGTTCGGGAGCAGTTCTTC. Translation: CASSMGLAGVREQFF.

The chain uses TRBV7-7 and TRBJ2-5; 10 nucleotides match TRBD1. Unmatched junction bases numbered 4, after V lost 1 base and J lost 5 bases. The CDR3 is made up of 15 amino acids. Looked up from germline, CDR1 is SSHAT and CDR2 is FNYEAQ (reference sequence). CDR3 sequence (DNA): TGTGCCAGCAGCTTAGGACAGGGGGCTCGGGAGACCCAGTACTTC. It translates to CASSLGQGARETQYF.

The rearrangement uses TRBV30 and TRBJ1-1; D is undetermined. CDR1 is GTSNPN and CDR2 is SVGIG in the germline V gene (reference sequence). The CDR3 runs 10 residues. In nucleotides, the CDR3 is TGTGCAGGCGAGTCAGGAGAAGCTTTCTTT. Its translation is CAGESGEAFF. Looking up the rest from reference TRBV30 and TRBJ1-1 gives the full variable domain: SQTIHQWPATLVQPVGSPLSLECTVEGTSNPNLYWYRQAAGRGLQLLFYSVGIGQISSEVPQNLSASRPQDRQFILSSKKLLLSDSGFYLCAGESGEAFFGQGTRLTVV.

The CDR3: CASSVFAAETQYF. CDR3 nucleotides: TGTGCCAGCAGCGTTTTCGCGGCCGAGACCCAGTACTTC. The V gene is TRBV9, the J gene TRBJ2-5; D unresolved. Germline V lookup: CDR1 SGDLS, CDR2 YYNGEE. The CDR3 covers 13 residues. Trimming took 2 bases from V and 5 from J, leaving 10 bases between them.